This T cell receptor (beta chain) was recovered during a study of control samples from healthy donors and cancer patients. The CDR3 loop spans 14 amino acids. Trimming left V 6 bases short and J 2 bases short, with 14 bases between. The germline V gene encodes CDR1 SNHLY and CDR2 FYNNEI. Generated by immunoSEQ multiplex PCR, the TCRdb table keeps only in-frame clones and is missing some. The profile covers tens of thousands of clones, with 90% to 95% appearing a single time and more than 20% taken by the ten largest. This clone has just one count. Sequenced input: blood. The receptor was derived from a man aged 55 to 70 in good health. The chain employs TRBV2 and TRBJ2-7; possibly TRBD1 for D (6 bases). The CDR3 nucleotides read TGTGCCAGCAGGAGGGGGTCCACCACCTACGAGCAGTACTTC. This translates into CASRRGSTTYEQYF.